This paragraph covers one T cell receptor beta chain sequence. As yet, its antigen is unknown. A much more abundant neighbour one base away suggests this may be a read error. Other DNA sequences in the sample encode the same CDR3. The source of the sample is a study of metastatic and nonmetastatic thyroid tumors. Background on the study: Repertoires were compared across blood and tumor or nodule tissue from malignant and benign thyroid patients.

Each patient came to thyroid surgery without any prior treatment (of any kind). Per the original data handling: The study took CDR3 differences across clinicopathological groups and made a distant-metastasis classifier for papillary thyroid cancer from them. TCRdb re-clonotyped the PCR reads via MiXCR. The authors' filters were not applied to this entry. Among fewer than 50,000 clones listed, 15% to 20% were seen once. Notes on the study in general: Significantly higher TCR beta diversity was reportedly seen in malignant thyroid tumors than benign nodules, in blood and tumor.

CDR1 is SGHTA and CDR2 is FQGNSA in the germline V gene. CDR3 size: 16 residues. Sequences were obtained from blood. The TCR was taken from a female donor with papillary thyroid cancer or a benign thyroid nodule (not recorded which). Some clones in this sample may be carry-over from other donors' samples. This sequence joins TRBV7-2 and TRBJ2-5; 10 positions match TRBD2. The CDR3 region is CASSLDLAGARETQYF. The CDR3 DNA sequence: TGTGCCAGCAGCTTAGACCTAGCGGGAGCCAGGGAGACTCAGTACTTC. The variable domain in full, completed from reference TRBV7-2 and TRBJ2-5, reads GAGVSQSPSNKVTEKGKDVELRCDPISGHTALYWYRQSLGQGLEFLIYFQGNSAPDKSGLPSDRFSAERTGGSVSTLTIQRTQQEDSAVYLCASSLDLAGARETQYFGPGTRLLVL.